This passage covers 7 T cell receptor beta chains from one sample sequenced in a study of CD8 T cells in Susac syndrome. Reverse transcription of roughly 0.45 to 1 ug RNA was carried out with random hexamers. From the immunoSEQ multiplex PCR reads, TCRdb called clonotypes with MiXCR, one entry per CDR3 protein. In the table there are some 120,000 distinct CDR3 sequences, 90% to 95% of which are singletons. The sample was CD8+ T cells from PBMCs. Receptors originate from a human donor with multiple sclerosis.

The chain carries TRBV3-1 and TRBJ2-7; D is possibly TRBD1 or TRBD2 (5 bases each). With 0 bases removed from V and 5 bases from J, the gap between germline ends came to 11 bases. The CDR3 consists of 14 residues. Germline-derived CDR1 and CDR2 are LGHDT and YNNKEL (reference sequence). The CDR3 spells CASSQDRELHEQYF. In DNA, the CDR3 is TGTGCCAGCAGCCAAGACAGGGAGCTGCACGAGCAGTACTTC.

CDR3 sequence: CASSGRASGGFEQFF. The CDR3 DNA follows: TGTGCCAGCAGCGGAAGGGCTAGCGGGGGATTTGAGCAGTTCTTC. The chain links TRBV9 to TRBJ2-1, with TRBD2 matching over 10 bases. Germline CDR1 is SGDLS and CDR2 is YYNGEE. V dropped 3 bases and J dropped 9; count of bases not matched to a gene: 9. The CDR3 consists of 15 residues. The full variable domain, with the rest looked up from reference TRBV9 and TRBJ2-1, is DSGVTQTPKHLITATGQRVTLRCSPRSGDLSVYWYQQSLDQGLQFLIQYYNGEERAKGNILERFSAQQFPDLHSELNLSSLELGDSALYFCASSGRASGGFEQFFGPGTRLTVL.

The chain combines TRBV7-9 with TRBJ1-1; D possibly corresponds to TRBD1 (6 bases). Germline V gene data show CDR1 as SEHNR and CDR2 as FQNEAQ (reference sequence). V lost 1 base and J 5 bases, leaving 8 bases between the germline ends. CDR3 length equals 13 residues. The CDR3 DNA is TGTGCCAGCAGCTTAGGGGGGCAAACTGAAGCTTTCTTT. This gives the protein CASSLGGQTEAFF.

The chain links TRBV3-1 to TRBJ2-5, with D possibly being TRBD1 or TRBD2 (5 bases each). There are 14 residues in the CDR3. V was trimmed by 2 bases and J by 5 bases, leaving 12 bases between them. Germline lookup yields CDR1 LGHDT and CDR2 YNNKEL (reference sequence). CDR3 nucleotides: TGTGCCAGCAGCCAATCCGGGGCCCGGGAGACCCAGTACTTC. Amino acids: CASSQSGARETQYF.

The count of this clonotype is one. CDR3 bases: TGTGCCAGCAGTTTATTGGCAAACACTGAAGCTTTCTTT. The encoded protein is CASSLLANTEAFF. J is TRBJ1-1 and V is TRBV27; D ambiguous. The V and J ends lost 1 base and 2 bases respectively, with 5 bases between them. Germline V CDR1 and CDR2: MNHEY, SMNVEV (reference sequence). This CDR3 has 13 residues.

The chain has TRBV4-1 and TRBJ1-3; D might be TRBD1 (5 bases). Germline V lookup: CDR1 MGHRA, CDR2 YSYEKL. V was shortened by 3 bases and J by 3 bases, with 12 bases between the two germline ends. The CDR3 consists of 15 residues. The CDR3 DNA follows: TGCGCCAGCAGCCAGGCCCCGGGGCTTGGAAACACCATATATTTT. The encoded protein is CASSQAPGLGNTIYF.

The chain joins TRBV19 to TRBJ2-7; D is uncertain. Germline V gene data show CDR1 as LNHDA and CDR2 as SQIVND (reference sequence). The CDR3 runs to 13 residues. Trimming took off 5 bases at V and 2 bases at J, with 10 bases between the two ends. CDR3 DNA: TGTGCCAGTAGTTTGGGCAGTACCTACGAGCAGTACTTC. This sequence encodes CASSLGSTYEQYF.